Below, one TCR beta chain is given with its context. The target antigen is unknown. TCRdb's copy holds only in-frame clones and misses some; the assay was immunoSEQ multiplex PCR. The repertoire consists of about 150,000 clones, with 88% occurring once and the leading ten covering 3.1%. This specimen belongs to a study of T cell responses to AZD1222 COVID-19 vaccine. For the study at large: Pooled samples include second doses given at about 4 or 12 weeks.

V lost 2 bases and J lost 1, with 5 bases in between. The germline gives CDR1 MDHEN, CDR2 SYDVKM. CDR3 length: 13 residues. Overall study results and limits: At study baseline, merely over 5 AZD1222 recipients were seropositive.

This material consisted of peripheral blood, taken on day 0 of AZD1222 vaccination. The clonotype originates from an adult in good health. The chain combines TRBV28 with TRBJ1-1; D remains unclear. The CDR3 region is CASSLRPNTEAFF. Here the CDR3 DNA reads TGTGCCAGCAGTTTACGCCCGAACACTGAAGCTTTCTTT.